This T cell receptor (beta chain) was identified during a study of OX40 agonist ivuxolimab in advanced cancers. Germline values: CDR1 SNHLY, CDR2 FYNNEI. The V gene lost 9 bases and the J gene lost 5 bases, with 14 bases spanning the gap. The CDR3 has 13 amino acids. Sequencing was performed with immunoSEQ multiplex PCR; in TCRdb, only in-frame clones are kept and a portion is missing. The sample contains tens of thousands of clones, approximately 86% of which appear only once. This TCR came from an adult with an advanced solid tumor such as melanoma, head and neck, liver or kidney cancer. Sequences were derived from CD4+ or CD8+ T cells sorted from blood, sampled in a trial of the OX40 agonist ivuxolimab. V is TRBV2 and J is TRBJ1-5; D not resolved. CDR3 in DNA: TGTGCCAGTCAGAACGGGGTGGATCAGCCCCAGCATTTT. It is translated as CASQNGVDQPQHF.